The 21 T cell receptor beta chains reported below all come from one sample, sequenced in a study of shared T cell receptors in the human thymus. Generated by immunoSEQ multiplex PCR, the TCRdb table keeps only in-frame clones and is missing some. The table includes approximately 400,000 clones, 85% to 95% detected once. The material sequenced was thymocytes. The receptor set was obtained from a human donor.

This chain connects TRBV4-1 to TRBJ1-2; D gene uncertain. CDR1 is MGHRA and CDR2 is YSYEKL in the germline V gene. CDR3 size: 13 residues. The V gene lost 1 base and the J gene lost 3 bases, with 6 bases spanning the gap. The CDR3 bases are TGCGCCAGCAGCCAAGGCCGGGACTATGGCTACACCTTC. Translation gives CASSQGRDYGYTF.

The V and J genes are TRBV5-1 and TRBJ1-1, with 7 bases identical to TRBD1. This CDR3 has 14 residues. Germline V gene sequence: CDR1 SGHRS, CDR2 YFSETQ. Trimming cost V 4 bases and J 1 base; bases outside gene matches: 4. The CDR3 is CASSNHRGNTEAFF. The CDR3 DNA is TGCGCCAGCAGCAATCACAGGGGGAACACTGAAGCTTTCTTT. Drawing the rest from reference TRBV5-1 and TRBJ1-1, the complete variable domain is KAGVTQTPRYLIKTRGQQVTLSCSPISGHRSVSWYQQTPGQGLQFLFEYFSETQRNKGNFPGRFSGRQFSNSRSEMNVSTLELGDSALYLCASSNHRGNTEAFFGQGTRLTVV.

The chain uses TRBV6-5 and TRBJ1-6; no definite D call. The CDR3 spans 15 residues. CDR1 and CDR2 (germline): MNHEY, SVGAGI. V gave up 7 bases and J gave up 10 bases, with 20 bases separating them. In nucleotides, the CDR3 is TGTGCCAGCACCCCCTCGCAACCGACCATATCACCCCTCCACTTT. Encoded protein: CASTPSQPTISPLHF.

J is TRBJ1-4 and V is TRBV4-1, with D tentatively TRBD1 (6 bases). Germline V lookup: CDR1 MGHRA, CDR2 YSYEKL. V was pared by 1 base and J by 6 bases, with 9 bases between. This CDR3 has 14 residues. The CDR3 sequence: CASSQGGPDEKLFF. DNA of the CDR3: TGCGCCAGCAGCCAAGGGGGGCCGGATGAAAAACTGTTTTTT.

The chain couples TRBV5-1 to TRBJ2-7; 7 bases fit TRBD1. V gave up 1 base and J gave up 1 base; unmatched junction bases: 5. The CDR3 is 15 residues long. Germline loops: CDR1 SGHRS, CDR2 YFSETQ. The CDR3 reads CASSLCRGPSYEQYF. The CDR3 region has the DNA TGCGCCAGCAGCTTGTGTAGGGGGCCGTCCTACGAGCAGTACTTC.

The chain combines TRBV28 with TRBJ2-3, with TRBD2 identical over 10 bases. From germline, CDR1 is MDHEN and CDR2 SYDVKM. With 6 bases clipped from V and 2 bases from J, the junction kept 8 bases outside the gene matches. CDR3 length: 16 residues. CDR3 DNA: TGTGCCAGCAGCACCGCTAGCGGGAGAGTCACAGATACGCAGTATTTT. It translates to CASSTASGRVTDTQYF.

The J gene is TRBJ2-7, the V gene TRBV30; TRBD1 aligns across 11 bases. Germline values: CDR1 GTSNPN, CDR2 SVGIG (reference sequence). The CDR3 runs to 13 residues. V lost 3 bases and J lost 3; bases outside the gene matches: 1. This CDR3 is CAWRDRGHYEQYF. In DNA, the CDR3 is TGTGCCTGGAGGGACAGGGGGCACTACGAGCAGTACTTC. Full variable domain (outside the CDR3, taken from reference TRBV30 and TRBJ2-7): SQTIHQWPATLVQPVGSPLSLECTVEGTSNPNLYWYRQAAGRGLQLLFYSVGIGQISSEVPQNLSASRPQDRQFILSSKKLLLSDSGFYLCAWRDRGHYEQYFGPGTRLTVT.

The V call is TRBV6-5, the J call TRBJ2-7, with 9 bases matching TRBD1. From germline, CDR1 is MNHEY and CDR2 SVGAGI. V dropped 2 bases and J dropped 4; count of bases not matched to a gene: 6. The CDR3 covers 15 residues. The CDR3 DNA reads TGTGCCAGCAGTTACGCGGGACAGGGATTGTACGAGCAGTACTTC. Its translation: CASSYAGQGLYEQYF.

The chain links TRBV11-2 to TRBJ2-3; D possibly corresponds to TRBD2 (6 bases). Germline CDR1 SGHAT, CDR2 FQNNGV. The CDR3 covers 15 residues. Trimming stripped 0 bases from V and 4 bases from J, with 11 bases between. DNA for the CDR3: TGTGCCAGCAGCTTAGATGTGGGCGGGGCAGATACGCAGTATTTT. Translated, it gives CASSLDVGGADTQYF.

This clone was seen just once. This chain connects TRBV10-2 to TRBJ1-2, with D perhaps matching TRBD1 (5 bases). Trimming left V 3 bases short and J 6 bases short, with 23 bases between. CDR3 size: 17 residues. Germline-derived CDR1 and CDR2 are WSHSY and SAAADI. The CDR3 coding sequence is TGCGCCAGCAGTGACCCAGGAAGGGGACTCCAGAAGGATGGCTACACCTTC. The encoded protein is CASSDPGRGLQKDGYTF.

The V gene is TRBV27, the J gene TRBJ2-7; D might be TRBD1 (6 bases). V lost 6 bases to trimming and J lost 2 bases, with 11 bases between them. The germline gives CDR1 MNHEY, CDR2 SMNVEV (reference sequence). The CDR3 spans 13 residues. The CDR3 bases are TGTGCCAGCAGCTACAGGGCTACCTACGAGCAGTACTTC. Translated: CASSYRATYEQYF.

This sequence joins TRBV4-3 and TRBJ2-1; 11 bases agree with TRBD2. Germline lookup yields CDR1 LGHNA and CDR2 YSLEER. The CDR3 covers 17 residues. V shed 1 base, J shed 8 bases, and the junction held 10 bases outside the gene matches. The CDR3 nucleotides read TGCGCCAGCAGCCAAGTTAGCGGGAGGGCCATAGGCCATGAGCAGTTCTTC. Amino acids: CASSQVSGRAIGHEQFF.

This chain's CDR3 is CASSPIPDRGRRQFF. The CDR3 DNA reads TGTGCCAGCTCACCCATCCCAGACAGGGGGCGAAGGCAGTTCTTC. The chain recombines TRBV18 with TRBJ2-1, with 10 nucleotides matching TRBD1. V lost 3 bases to trimming and J lost 12 bases; unmatched junction nucleotides: 11. The germline CDR1 and CDR2 sequences are KGHSH and LQKENI. The CDR3 runs 15 residues.

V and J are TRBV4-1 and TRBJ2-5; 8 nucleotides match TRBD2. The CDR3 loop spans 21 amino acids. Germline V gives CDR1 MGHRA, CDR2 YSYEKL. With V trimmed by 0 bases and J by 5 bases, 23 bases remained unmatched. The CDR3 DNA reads TGCGCCAGCAGCCAAGACACTCGTTCTTTCCTTAGCGGGAAGGTGGGGGAGACCCAGTACTTC. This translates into CASSQDTRSFLSGKVGETQYF.

The CDR3 DNA follows: TGTGCCACCCCTGGAGGAGGGCGTGTCAATGAGCAGTTCTTC. Its translation is CATPGGGRVNEQFF. The chain couples TRBV6-1 to TRBJ2-1; perhaps TRBD2 as D (6 bases). This CDR3 comprises 14 residues. Trimming shortened V by 10 bases and J by 6 bases, and 19 bases separated the two germline ends. CDR1 MNHNS and CDR2 SASEGT come from the germline V gene.

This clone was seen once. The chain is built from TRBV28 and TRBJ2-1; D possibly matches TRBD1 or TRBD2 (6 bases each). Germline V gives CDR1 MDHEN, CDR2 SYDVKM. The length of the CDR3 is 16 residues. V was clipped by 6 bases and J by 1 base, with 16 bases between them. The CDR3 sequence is CASRGRTAYSYNEQFF. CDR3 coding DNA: TGTGCCAGCAGGGGGAGGACAGCTTATTCCTACAATGAGCAGTTCTTC.

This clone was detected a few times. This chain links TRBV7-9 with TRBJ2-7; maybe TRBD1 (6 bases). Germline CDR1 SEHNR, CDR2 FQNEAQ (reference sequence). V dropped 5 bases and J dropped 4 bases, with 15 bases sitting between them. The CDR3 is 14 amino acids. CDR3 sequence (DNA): TGTGCCAGCAGCCCTGAGGACAGACAATACGAGCAGTACTTC. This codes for CASSPEDRQYEQYF.

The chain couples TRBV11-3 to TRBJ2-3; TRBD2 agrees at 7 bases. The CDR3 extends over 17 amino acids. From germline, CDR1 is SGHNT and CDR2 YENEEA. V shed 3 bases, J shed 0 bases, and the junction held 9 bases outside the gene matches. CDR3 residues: CASSFGGGSGSTDTQYF. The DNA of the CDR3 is TGTGCCAGCAGCTTCGGGGGAGGTAGCGGGAGCACAGATACGCAGTATTTT. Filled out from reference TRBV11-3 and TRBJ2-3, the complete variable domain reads EAGVVQSPRYKIIEKKQPVAFWCNPISGHNTLYWYLQNLGQGPELLIRYENEEAVDDSQLPKDRFSAERLKGVDSTLKIQPAELGDSAVYLCASSFGGGSGSTDTQYFGPGTRLTVL.

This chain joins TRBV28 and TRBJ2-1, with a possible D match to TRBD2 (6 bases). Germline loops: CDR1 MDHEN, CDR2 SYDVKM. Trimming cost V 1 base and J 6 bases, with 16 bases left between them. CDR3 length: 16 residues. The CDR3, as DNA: TGTGCCAGCAGTTTATTCGGGCGTCGCGGGACCAATGAGCAGTTCTTC. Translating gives CASSLFGRRGTNEQFF. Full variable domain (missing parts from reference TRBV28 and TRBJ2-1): DVKVTQSSRYLVKRTGEKVFLECVQDMDHENMFWYRQDPGLGLRLIYFSYDVKMKEKGDIPEGYSVSREKKERFSLILESASTNQTSMYLCASSLFGRRGTNEQFFGPGTRLTVL.

DNA of the CDR3: TGTGCCAGCTCCCCCATGGGGGTCTCTGGGGCCAACGTCCTGACTTTC. Its translation: CASSPMGVSGANVLTF. The genes are TRBV18 and TRBJ2-6; either TRBD1 or TRBD2 may supply D (5 bases each). V was shortened by 6 bases and J by 0 bases, with 12 bases between the two germline ends. Germline V gene lookup returns CDR1 KGHSH and CDR2 LQKENI. CDR3 length equals 16 residues.

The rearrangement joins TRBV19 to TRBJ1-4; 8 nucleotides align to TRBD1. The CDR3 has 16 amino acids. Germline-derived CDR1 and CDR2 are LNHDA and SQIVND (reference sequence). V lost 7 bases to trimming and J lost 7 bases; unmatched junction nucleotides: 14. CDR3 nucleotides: TGTGCCAGTACCATCCCTGACAGGGGAGGCGGTGAAAAACTGTTTTTT. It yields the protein CASTIPDRGGGEKLFF.